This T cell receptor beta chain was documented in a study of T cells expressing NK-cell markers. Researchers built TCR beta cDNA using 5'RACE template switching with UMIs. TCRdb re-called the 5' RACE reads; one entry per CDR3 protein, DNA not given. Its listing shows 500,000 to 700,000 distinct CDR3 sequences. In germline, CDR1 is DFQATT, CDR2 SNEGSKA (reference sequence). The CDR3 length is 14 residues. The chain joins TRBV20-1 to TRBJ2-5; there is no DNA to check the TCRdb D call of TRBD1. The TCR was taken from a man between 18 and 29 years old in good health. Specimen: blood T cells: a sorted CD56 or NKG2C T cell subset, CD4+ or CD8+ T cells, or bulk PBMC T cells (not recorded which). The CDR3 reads CSASGDSYQETQYF.